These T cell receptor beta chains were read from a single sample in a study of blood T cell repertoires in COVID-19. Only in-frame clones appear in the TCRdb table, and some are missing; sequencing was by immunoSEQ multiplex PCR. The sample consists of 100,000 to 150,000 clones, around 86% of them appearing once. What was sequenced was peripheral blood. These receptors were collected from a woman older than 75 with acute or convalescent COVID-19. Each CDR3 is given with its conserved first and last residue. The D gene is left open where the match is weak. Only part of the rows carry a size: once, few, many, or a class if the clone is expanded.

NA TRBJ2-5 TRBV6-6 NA CASSLGTPQETQYF TGTGCCAGCAGTCTTGGGACACCTCAAGAGACCCAGTACTTC
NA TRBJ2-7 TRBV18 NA CASSLNQGYEQYF TGTGCCAGCTCGCTAAACCAGGGCTACGAGCAGTACTTC
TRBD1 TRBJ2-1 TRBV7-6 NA CASSLSTGQGNEQFF TGTGCCAGCAGCTTAAGTACGGGACAGGGGAATGAGCAGTTCTTC
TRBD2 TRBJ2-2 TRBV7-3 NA CASSSLGGITGELFF TGTGCCAGCAGCTCACTCGGGGGGATCACCGGGGAGCTGTTTTTT
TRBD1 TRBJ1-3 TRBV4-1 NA CASSQGPPGGLRNTIYF TGCGCCAGCAGCCAAGGACCTCCAGGGGGCCTAAGAAACACCATATATTTT
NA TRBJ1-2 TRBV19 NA CASKGPYGYTF TGTGCCAGTAAGGGGCCCTATGGCTACACCTTC
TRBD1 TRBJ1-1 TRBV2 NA CASSTGGLNTEAFF TGTGCCAGCAGTACAGGGGGTTTGAACACTGAAGCTTTCTTT
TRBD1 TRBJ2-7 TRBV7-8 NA CASSSLRLAGQGAYEQYF TGTGCCAGCAGCTCCCTTAGGTTGGCGGGACAGGGGGCTTACGAGCAGTACTTC
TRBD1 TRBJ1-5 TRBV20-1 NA CSASVRGNQPQHF TGCAGTGCTAGTGTCAGGGGGAATCAGCCCCAGCATTTT
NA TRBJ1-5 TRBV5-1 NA CASSGGSGQPQHF TGCGCCAGCAGCGGCGGCAGTGGCCAGCCCCAGCATTTT
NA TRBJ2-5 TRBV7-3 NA CASSLTSGETQYF TGTGCCAGCAGCTTAACGTCGGGAGAGACCCAGTACTTC
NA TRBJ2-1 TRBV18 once CASSPSLDSSEQFF TGTGCCAGCTCACCTTCACTAGATTCCAGCGAGCAGTTCTTC
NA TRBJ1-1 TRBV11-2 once CASSLREDTEAFF TGTGCCAGCAGCTTAAGGGAGGACACTGAAGCTTTCTTT
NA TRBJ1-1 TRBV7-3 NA CASSLKPDTEAFF TGTGCCAGCAGCTTGAAACCGGACACTGAAGCTTTCTTT
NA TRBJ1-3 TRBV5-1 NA CASSLNGGLSSGNTIYF TGCGCCAGCAGCCTGAACGGCGGGTTAAGCTCTGGAAACACCATATATTTT
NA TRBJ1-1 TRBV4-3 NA CASSQQPTANTEAFF TGCGCCAGCAGCCAACAACCGACAGCGAACACTGAAGCTTTCTTT
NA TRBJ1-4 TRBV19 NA CASSTQGNEKLFF TGTGCCAGTAGTACCCAGGGAAATGAAAAACTGTTTTTT
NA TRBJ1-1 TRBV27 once CASSLLGRGPVGNTEAFF TGTGCCAGCAGTTTATTAGGGCGGGGGCCGGTGGGGAACACTGAAGCTTTCTTT
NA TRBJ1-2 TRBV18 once CASSPLNRDYGYTF TGTGCCAGCTCACCACTAAACAGGGACTATGGCTACACCTTC
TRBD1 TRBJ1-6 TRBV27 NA CASSWTGASSPLHF TGTGCCAGCAGTTGGACAGGGGCAAGTTCACCCCTCCACTTT
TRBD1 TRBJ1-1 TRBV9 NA CASSLSNRGEAFF TGTGCCAGCAGCTTATCGAACAGGGGCGAAGCTTTCTTT
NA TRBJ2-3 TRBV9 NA CASSVGSSDTQYF TGTGCCAGCAGCGTAGGTTCGTCAGATACGCAGTATTTT
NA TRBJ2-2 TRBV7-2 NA CASSIGGTYNTGELFF TGTGCCAGCAGCATAGGGGGGACTTATAACACCGGGGAGCTGTTTTTT
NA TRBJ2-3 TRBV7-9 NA CASSLQRVGTDTQYF TGTGCCAGCAGCTTACAGCGGGTCGGCACAGATACGCAGTATTTT
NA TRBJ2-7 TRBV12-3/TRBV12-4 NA CASSQSSSYEQYF TGTGCCAGCAGCCAAAGTAGCTCCTACGAGCAGTACTTC
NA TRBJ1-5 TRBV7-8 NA CASSFIASENQPQHF TGTGCCAGCAGCTTTATCGCTTCTGAGAATCAGCCCCAGCATTTT
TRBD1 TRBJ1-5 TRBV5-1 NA CASSLAGQDPEPQHF TGCGCCAGCAGCTTGGCGGGACAGGACCCAGAGCCCCAGCATTTT
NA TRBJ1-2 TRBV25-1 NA CASSGSTGPHGYTF TGTGCCAGCAGTGGCTCGACAGGTCCTCATGGCTACACCTTC
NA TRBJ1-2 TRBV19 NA CASSLWGRRNYGYTF TGTGCCAGTAGTCTCTGGGGGCGCCGAAACTATGGCTACACCTTC